One and the same sample provided the 5 T cell receptor beta chains below, sequenced in a study of Ad26.COV2.S vaccination and SARS-CoV-2 variants (TCRdb year 2021). The library was generated by the immunoSEQ multiplex PCR assay. The table was pulled from immuneACCESS by TCRdb, which kept in-frame rearrangements only. Such tables lose some clones; where checked, under half of the loss comes from unresolved V genes, and the rest has no known cause. For this sample the table gives approximately 500,000 clones, of which 70% to 90% were detected only once. 9.5% to 15% of the sample is in the top ten clones. What the treatment or condition label conveys for this sample: around 19 received Ad26.COV2.S at low or high dose, single or two shots; about 5 received placebo; per-sample allocation not given. For vaccine and placebo recipients, the sequenced repertoires came from samples collected on day 63 after the first injection.

The sample was peripheral blood, taken in a trial of Ad26.COV2.S vaccine versus placebo. The source is a person aged 18-60 years who received the Ad26.COV2.S COVID-19 vaccine or a placebo.

This rearrangement joins TRBV7-2 to TRBJ2-7; 11 bases are a match to TRBD1. This CDR3 is 16 amino acids long. Per the germline V gene, CDR1 is SGHTA and CDR2 is FQGNSA. With V trimmed by 1 base and J by 1 base, 3 bases remained unmatched. The CDR3 nucleotides are TGTGCCAGCAGCTTAGAGGGACAGGGGGTTTCCTACGAGCAGTACTTC. Translation: CASSLEGQGVSYEQYF.

This sequence joins TRBV5-1 and TRBJ2-2; D is unclear. Between the trimmed V and J ends, which lost 4 bases and 1 base, there was a span of 8 bases. The CDR3 spans 14 residues. Germline V gene sequence: CDR1 SGHRS, CDR2 YFSETQ. The CDR3 coding sequence is TGCGCCAGCAGCCCGAAGGGGAACACCGGGGAGCTGTTTTTT. The encoded protein is CASSPKGNTGELFF.

J is TRBJ1-5 and V is TRBV7-2; D remains ambiguous. Deletions cut 6 bases from V and 0 bases from J, with 6 bases between. The CDR3 contains 13 residues. CDR1 is SGHTA, CDR2 FQGNSA, per germline. The CDR3 protein is CASSRVSNQPQHF. CDR3 nucleotide sequence: TGTGCCAGCAGTCGGGTTAGCAATCAGCCCCAGCATTTT.

The V gene is TRBV5-8, the J gene TRBJ2-2; possible D gene TRBD1, 5 bases. The V and J ends lost 6 bases and 0 bases respectively, with 15 bases between them. CDR1 and CDR2 (germline): SGHTS, YDEGEE. The CDR3 covers 16 residues. CDR3 loop: CASTGLGQANTGELFF. The DNA of the CDR3 is TGTGCCAGCACCGGATTGGGGCAAGCGAACACCGGGGAGCTGTTTTTT.

In its sample, this clone was seen a few times. The chain has TRBV27 and TRBJ2-6; D gene ambiguous. The CDR3 totals 15 residues. In germline, CDR1 is MNHEY, CDR2 SMNVEV (reference sequence). V lost 3 bases, J lost 0 bases, and 6 bases lay in between. As DNA, the CDR3 is TGTGCCAGCAGTTTTTTGCCCTCTGGGGCCAACGTCCTGACTTTC. It is translated as CASSFLPSGANVLTF.